This TCR beta chain was sequenced for a study of response to subunit inactivated influenza vaccine. Whole-study findings and limits: Authors proposed each seasonal influenza vaccination draws in few new T cells.

CDR3 length: 16 residues. Trimming removed 4 bases from V and 2 bases from J; junction bases left unmatched: 6. Per the germline V gene, CDR1 is SGHVS and CDR2 is FQNEAQ. About this clonotype itself: Its target is not known.

MiXCR, run by TCRdb on the RT-PCR reads, gives a single entry per CDR3 protein. In the table there are about 780,000 distinct CDR3 sequences, less than 20% of which are singletons. Sequencing was performed on PBMCs from blood, taken about 5 days after vaccination. The J gene is TRBJ1-5, the V gene TRBV7-8; 9 nucleotides align to TRBD1. The receptor's source is a man aged 50-59 years who received an inactivated influenza vaccine. The CDR3 DNA follows: TGTGCCAGCAGCTCGGGACAGGGTTTGGGCAATCAGCCCCAGCATTTT. Translated: CASSSGQGLGNQPQHF.